This section outlines one TCR beta chain sequence together with its context. These data come from a study of blood T cell repertoires in COVID-19. Study details: The cDNA or gDNA used as material had been derived from T cells, B-cell-depleted T cells, or PBMCs.

The CDR3 contains 13 residues. From germline, CDR1 is SEHNR and CDR2 FQNEAQ (reference sequence). The V gene lost 5 bases and the J gene lost 6 bases, with 11 bases spanning the gap. The assay was immunoSEQ multiplex PCR, and TCRdb's table has in-frame clones only and misses some. Altogether about 250,000 clones are present, approximately 88% being singletons, with the ten largest covering roughly 6%. Source material: peripheral blood. The TCR originated in a woman aged 25 to 39 with COVID-19, enrolled during active disease. The gene calls are TRBV7-9 and TRBJ2-1; possibly TRBD2 for D (5 bases). Here the CDR3 reads CASSPITSNEQFF. The CDR3 nucleotides are TGTGCCAGCAGCCCAATAACTAGCAATGAGCAGTTCTTC.